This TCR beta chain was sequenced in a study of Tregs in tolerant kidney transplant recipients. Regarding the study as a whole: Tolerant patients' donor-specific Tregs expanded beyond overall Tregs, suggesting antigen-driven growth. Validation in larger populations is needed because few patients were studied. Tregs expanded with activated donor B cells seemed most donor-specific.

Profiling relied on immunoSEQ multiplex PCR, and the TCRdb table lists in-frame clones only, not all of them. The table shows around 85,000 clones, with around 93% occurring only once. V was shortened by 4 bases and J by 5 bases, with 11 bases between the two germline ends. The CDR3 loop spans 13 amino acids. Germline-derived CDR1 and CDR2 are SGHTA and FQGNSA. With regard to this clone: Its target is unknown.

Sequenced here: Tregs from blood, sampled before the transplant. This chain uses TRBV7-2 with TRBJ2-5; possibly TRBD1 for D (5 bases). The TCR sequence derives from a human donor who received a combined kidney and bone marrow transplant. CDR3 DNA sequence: TGTGCCAGCAGCTCCCTCCCAGGGGAGACCCAGTACTTC. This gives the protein CASSSLPGETQYF.